This T cell receptor beta chain was obtained from a study of T cell changes during pregnancy in multiple sclerosis. V shed 7 bases and J shed 5 bases, with 14 bases lying between them. Germline V gene sequence: CDR1 MGHDK, CDR2 SYGVNS. This CDR3 has 13 residues. Here immunoSEQ multiplex PCR was the method, and the copy in TCRdb shows in-frame clones only, minus some. The profile shows about 42,000 clones, 80% to 95% of them singletons. This rearrangement joins TRBV25-1 to TRBJ1-2; maybe TRBD1 (5 bases). The source of this sequence is a female donor in good health, enrolled as a control in a pregnancy study. The source material was CD4+ T cells from peripheral blood mononuclear cells, sampled after pregnancy. CDR3 region: CASTGGGRYGYTF. DNA for the CDR3: TGTGCCAGCACCGGGGGGGGTCGATATGGCTACACCTTC.